These T cell receptor beta chains were read from a single sample in a study of blood T cells in healthy people across ages. A single record per CDR3 protein comes from TCRdb applying MiXCR to the 5' RACE reads. The table lists under 700,000 distinct CDR3 sequences, around 24% of them singletons. The sample was also linked to a second study, of T cells of mothers and their children.

The specimen was blood. The receptors were gathered from a boy aged 10-17 years in good health. CDR3s include the opening cysteine and the closing phenylalanine or tryptophan. The order of the fields is clone size, V gene, D gene, J gene, CDR3 protein, CDR3 DNA. The D gene is left open where the match is weak. The listing skips clone size in some rows; elsewhere it reads once, few, many or a size class.

few,TRBV28,TRBD1,TRBJ2-2,CASSRQDRVGTGELFF,TGTGCCAGCAGCCGCCAGGACAGGGTGGGCACCGGGGAGCTGTTTTTT
-,TRBV3-1,-,TRBJ1-1,CASSRQRNTEAFF,TGTGCCAGCAGCCGCCAAAGGAACACTGAAGCTTTCTTT
few,TRBV5-1,TRBD1,TRBJ2-6,CASSKIGTGGTGANVLTF,TGCGCCAGCAGCAAAATCGGGACAGGGGGAACTGGGGCCAACGTCCTGACTTTC
few,TRBV5-5,-,TRBJ1-2,CASSLDGGAYYGYTF,TGTGCCAGCAGCCTGGATGGGGGGGCCTACTATGGCTACACCTTC
-,TRBV15,-,TRBJ2-3,CATCRRKGISTDTQYF,TGTGCCACCTGCCGGAGAAAGGGTATAAGCACAGATACGCAGTATTTT
-,TRBV12-3/TRBV12-4,TRBD1,TRBJ1-2,CASSFVRQGDYGYTF,TGTGCCAGCAGTTTTGTTCGACAGGGCGACTATGGCTACACCTTC
few,TRBV12-3/TRBV12-4,-,TRBJ2-5,CASSSAGLQETQYF,TGTGCCAGCAGTTCAGCGGGCCTCCAAGAGACCCAGTACTTC
-,TRBV7-2,TRBD1,TRBJ2-3,CASSLHRDSGADTQYF,TGTGCCAGCAGCCTCCACCGGGACAGCGGCGCAGATACGCAGTATTTT
few,TRBV15,TRBD1,TRBJ2-1,CATSRTTTGRDEQFF,TGTGCCACCAGCAGAACTACGACAGGGCGCGATGAGCAGTTCTTC
-,TRBV27,-,TRBJ2-2,CASGGARIGDGELFF,TGTGCCAGCGGAGGGGCCCGGATAGGGGACGGGGAGCTGTTTTTT
few,TRBV6-2/TRBV6-3,-,TRBJ1-1,CASTAPGRDEAFF,TGTGCCAGCACCGCCCCTGGTCGCGATGAAGCTTTCTTT
many,TRBV6-2/TRBV6-3,-,TRBJ2-6,CASRTGANVLTF,TGTGCCAGCAGAACGGGGGCCAACGTCCTGACTTTC
few,TRBV12-3/TRBV12-4,-,TRBJ1-1,CASSAGANTEAFF,TGTGCCAGCAGTGCGGGGGCAAACACTGAAGCTTTCTTT
-,TRBV7-2,-,TRBJ1-1,CASSLDGGMNTEAFF,TGTGCCAGCAGCTTAGACGGGGGTATGAACACTGAAGCTTTCTTT
-,TRBV30,-,TRBJ2-2,CAWSVGVGDFSGELFF,TGTGCCTGGAGTGTGGGCGTAGGGGATTTTTCCGGGGAGCTGTTTTTT
many,TRBV5-1,-,TRBJ2-7,CASSSDYEQYF,TGCGCCAGCAGCTCGGACTACGAGCAGTACTTC
-,TRBV7-3,-,TRBJ2-5,CASSFGGAEETQYF,TGTGCCAGCAGCTTTGGGGGCGCGGAGGAGACCCAGTACTTC
few,TRBV12-3/TRBV12-4,-,TRBJ2-5,CASSFEGFMTQYF,TGTGCCAGCAGTTTCGAGGGGTTTATGACCCAGTACTTC
-,TRBV7-2,TRBD1,TRBJ1-5,CASSTTGASTNQPQHF,TGTGCCAGCAGCACCACAGGGGCCTCGACAAACCAGCCCCAGCATTTT
few,TRBV7-2,TRBD2,TRBJ2-1,CASSLVAGPYNEQFF,TGTGCCAGCAGCTTGGTAGCGGGTCCGTACAATGAGCAGTTCTTC
-,TRBV28,TRBD2,TRBJ2-7,CASSPGLAWYEQYF,TGTGCCAGCAGTCCGGGACTAGCGTGGTACGAGCAGTACTTC
few,TRBV4-1,-,TRBJ1-4,CASSQNRGLTNEKLFF,TGCGCCAGCAGCCAAAACCGGGGACTTACTAATGAAAAACTGTTTTTT
few,TRBV10-2,-,TRBJ2-6,CASSEVAVGGANVLTF,TGCGCCAGCAGTGAGGTAGCCGTGGGTGGGGCCAACGTCCTGACTTTC
-,TRBV9,-,TRBJ2-5,CASSVVEGYQETQYF,TGTGCCAGCAGCGTAGTGGAGGGTTACCAAGAGACCCAGTACTTC
-,TRBV12-3/TRBV12-4,TRBD2,TRBJ2-7,CASSLALSTSGVDEQYF,TGTGCCAGCAGTTTAGCGTTGAGTACTAGCGGGGTCGACGAGCAGTACTTC
-,TRBV6-2/TRBV6-3,TRBD1,TRBJ2-7,CASTHRGRSYEQYF,TGTGCCAGCACTCACAGGGGGCGATCCTACGAGCAGTACTTC
-,TRBV5-1,TRBD1,TRBJ2-6,CASSSGQRSGANVLTF,TGCGCCAGCAGCTCGGGACAGAGGTCTGGGGCCAACGTCCTGACTTTC
-,TRBV6-1,-,TRBJ1-2,CASRPVPSGAAHYGYTF,TGTGCCAGCAGGCCAGTTCCTTCCGGCGCAGCGCACTATGGCTACACCTTC
few,TRBV4-3,TRBD1,TRBJ2-7,CASARGQGSAEQYF,TGCGCCAGCGCCCGGGGACAGGGTTCAGCCGAGCAGTACTTC
-,TRBV12-3/TRBV12-4,-,TRBJ1-2,CASSLGRKNYGYTF,TGTGCCAGCAGTTTAGGCCGTAAGAACTATGGCTACACCTTC
-,TRBV4-3,-,TRBJ1-4,CASSQGGPLDEKLFF,TGCGCCAGCAGCCAAGGGGGGCCCCTGGATGAAAAACTGTTTTTT
-,TRBV15,-,TRBJ2-4,CATSRVRRDLIAKNIQYF,TGTGCCACCAGCAGAGTCAGAAGGGATCTCATAGCCAAAAACATTCAGTACTTC
few,TRBV2,-,TRBJ1-1,CASTPGARGEAFF,TGTGCCAGCACCCCCGGTGCCCGGGGTGAAGCTTTCTTT
many,TRBV4-1,TRBD1,TRBJ2-7,CASSHPGQDGEQYF,TGCGCCAGCAGCCACCCCGGACAGGATGGCGAGCAGTACTTC
-,TRBV6-6,-,TRBJ2-3,CASSYWATQYF,TGTGCCAGCAGTTACTGGGCTACGCAGTATTTT
few,TRBV29-1,TRBD2,TRBJ2-6,CSVEWGGNSGANVLTF,TGCAGCGTTGAATGGGGGGGGAACTCTGGGGCCAACGTCCTGACTTTC
-,TRBV20-1,-,TRBJ2-7,CSARGGDPSYEQYF,TGCAGTGCTAGAGGGGGGGACCCCTCCTACGAGCAGTACTTC
-,TRBV7-6,TRBD2,TRBJ2-5,CASSLGGLKQETQYF,TGTGCCAGCAGCTTAGGGGGACTAAAGCAGGAGACCCAGTACTTC